This T cell receptor beta chain originates from a study of read filtering for tumor transcriptome and immune sequencing. General study results and limits: Compared with RNA-seq, IR-seq gave much higher clonotype depth and reliability.

This clonotype was seen a handful of times. The antigen remains unidentified. Every patient had bone marrow sampled while the disease was active. The library was built from around 400 ng RNA with molecular barcoded adaptors for alpha/delta and beta/gamma chains. TCRdb processed the reads anew with MiXCR; each CDR3 protein has one entry. The sample has 75,000 to 95,000 distinct CDR3 sequences; around a fifth are singletons. This CDR3 spans 13 amino acids. Unmatched junction bases numbered 6, after V lost 7 bases and J lost 1 base. Germline V gene lookup returns CDR1 SQVTM and CDR2 ANQGSEA. Sequences were obtained from a population of CD138-negative cells sorted from bone marrow. The sequence derives from a donor over 35 with multiple myeloma. The chain couples TRBV29-1 to TRBJ1-1; 7 nucleotides agree with TRBD1. This CDR3 reads CSAEGAQNTEAFF. CDR3 sequence (DNA): TGCAGCGCGGAGGGGGCGCAGAACACTGAAGCTTTCTTT.